These T cell receptor beta chains were read from a single sample in a study of blood T cell repertoires in COVID-19. Sequencing used immunoSEQ multiplex PCR; TCRdb keeps in-frame clones, though not all of them. This table has roughly 260,000 clones, roughly 88% appearing once. Material for sequencing was peripheral blood. The source is a woman in her thirties or forties who had recovered from COVID-19. Both conserved end residues are part of each CDR3. D genes are given only for firm matches. Size values are once, few and many counts, or a class for expanded clones, and some rows have none.

clone_size j_call d_call v_call cdr3_nt cdr3_aa
. TRBJ2-2 TRBD1 TRBV7-3 TGTGCCAGCACACCCGGACAGGGAAACACCGGGGAGCTGTTTTTT CASTPGQGNTGELFF
. TRBJ2-1 TRBD2 TRBV7-2 TGTGCCAGCAGCGCCAGGGGACTAGCGGGAGGAGCCAATGAGCAGTTCTTC CASSARGLAGGANEQFF
. TRBJ1-2 . TRBV6-2/TRBV6-3 TGTGCCAGCAGTTATGGGCCCCGCTATGGCTACACCTTC CASSYGPRYGYTF
. TRBJ1-6 . TRBV11-2 TGTGCCAGCAGTCCAAGAAGGACTCGGGCCAACTATAATTCACCCCTCCACTTT CASSPRRTRANYNSPLHF
. TRBJ2-7 TRBD1 TRBV11-3 TGTGCCAGCAGCCTGACAGGGGGCCCCTACGAGCAGTACTTC CASSLTGGPYEQYF
. TRBJ1-4 . TRBV15 TGTGCCACCAGCAGAGATCGGCACCAGGGGAATGAAAAACTGTTTTTT CATSRDRHQGNEKLFF
. TRBJ2-7 TRBD1 TRBV7-9 TGTGCCAGCAGCTACACGACAGGGCCCTACGAGCAGTACTTC CASSYTTGPYEQYF
. TRBJ2-2 . TRBV4-3 TGCGCCAGCAGTCACGGGACAACCCGCACCGGGGAGCTGTTTTTT CASSHGTTRTGELFF
. TRBJ1-1 . TRBV2 TGTGCCAGCACCCTGTCGGGGGGGAACACTGAAGCTTTCTTT CASTLSGGNTEAFF
. TRBJ2-5 TRBD2 TRBV6-5 TGTGCCAGCAGTTTTAGCGGGAGGAGGGAGACCCAGTACTTC CASSFSGRRETQYF
few TRBJ2-2 TRBD2 TRBV11-2 TGTGCCAGCAGCTTTAGCGGGGCTCGTAGGACCGGGGAGCTGTTTTTT CASSFSGARRTGELFF
. TRBJ1-1 . TRBV27 TGTGCCAGCAGGCTACAGGGTTTTTCTGAAGCTTTCTTT CASRLQGFSEAFF
. TRBJ1-3 TRBD1 TRBV2 TGTGCCAGCAGACCCGACAGGGAGGCTGGAAACACCATATATTTT CASRPDREAGNTIYF
. TRBJ1-2 . TRBV7-3 TGTGCCAGCAGCCTCCGCGGGGGGGACTATGGCTACACCTTC CASSLRGGDYGYTF
. TRBJ1-5 . TRBV12-3/TRBV12-4 TGTGCCAGCAGTAGAGATAGCAATCAGCCCCAGCATTTT CASSRDSNQPQHF
. TRBJ1-6 . TRBV14 TGTGCCAGCAGCCAAGAATGGAGAAATTCACCCCTCCACTTT CASSQEWRNSPLHF
. TRBJ1-5 . TRBV28 TGTGCCAGCAGTTTAGACAGCCTCAGTCAGCCCCAGCATTTT CASSLDSLSQPQHF
. TRBJ1-6 TRBD1 TRBV4-3 TGCGCCAGCAGCCAAGAATTCGCTCGGGGACAGTATAATTCACCCCTCCACTTT CASSQEFARGQYNSPLHF
. TRBJ1-5 . TRBV6-5 TGTGCCAGCAGAGGGGGTTTGGGTCAGCCCCAGCATTTT CASRGGLGQPQHF
. TRBJ2-3 . TRBV7-3 TGTGCCAGCAGCTTAACTGGCAGACAACTAGATACGCAGTATTTT CASSLTGRQLDTQYF
. TRBJ2-7 . TRBV6-2/TRBV6-3 TGTGCCAGCAGTTACGCCGGCAGGGGAAGCGAGCAGTACTTC CASSYAGRGSEQYF
. TRBJ2-6 . TRBV6-5 TGTGCCACCCACAGGGCCAACGTCCTGACTTTC CATHRANVLTF
. TRBJ2-4 TRBD1 TRBV15 TGTGCCACCAGCAGAGTTGGACAGGGTGAGGGTTTAAACAAAAACATTCAGTACTTC CATSRVGQGEGLNKNIQYF
. TRBJ1-6 . TRBV30 TGTGCCTGGAGTGTACAAATCGGGGGCTCCTATAATTCACCCCTCCACTTT CAWSVQIGGSYNSPLHF
. TRBJ1-2 TRBD1 TRBV7-2 TGTGCCAGCAGCTGGAGGGGGACAGGCTTCGACTACACCTTC CASSWRGTGFDYTF
. TRBJ2-1 TRBD2 TRBV6-2/TRBV6-3 TGTGCCAGCAGTTACGGGGGGGTAGCGGGAAGGGTAACTTACAATGAGCAGTTCTTC CASSYGGVAGRVTYNEQFF
. TRBJ2-3 . TRBV7-9 TGTGCCAGCAGCCCCAGACAGGCAGAGGACGACCGTTTT CASSPRQAEDDRF
. TRBJ2-4 . TRBV11-2 TGTGCCAGCAGCCGGGCTGCCGGAGGACTAGCCAAAAACATTCAGTACTTC CASSRAAGGLAKNIQYF
. TRBJ2-3 . TRBV28 TGTGCCACAAGGGGGCGGGGGGTCACAGATACGCAGTATTTT CATRGRGVTDTQYF
. TRBJ2-7 . TRBV4-3 TGCGCCAGCAGCCAAGTACGGCAGGGGCACTACGAGCAGTACTTC CASSQVRQGHYEQYF
once TRBJ1-1 . TRBV7-8 TGTGCCAGCAGCTCCAATGCGGCGGGGGGAATGGCTATGGGCACTGAAGCTTTCTTT CASSSNAAGGMAMGTEAFF
. TRBJ1-1 . TRBV7-2 TGTGCCAGCAGCTACACAGTGAACACTGAAGCTTTCTTT CASSYTVNTEAFF
once TRBJ1-5 . TRBV12-3/TRBV12-4 TGTGCCAGCAGTTTCGCGGGGAATCAGCCCCAGCATTTT CASSFAGNQPQHF
. TRBJ2-3 . TRBV18 TGTGCCAGCTCACCACTCCCACCGAGAAGGAGTAGCACAGATACGCAGTATTTT CASSPLPPRRSSTDTQYF
once TRBJ2-5 . TRBV5-5 TGTGCCAGCAGCTTGGGCGTCTGGGAGACCCAGTACTTC CASSLGVWETQYF
. TRBJ2-1 TRBD1 TRBV7-3 TGTGCCAGCAGCTTATCGGGACAGAGTTACAATGAGCAGTTCTTC CASSLSGQSYNEQFF
. TRBJ2-7 TRBD2 TRBV2 TGTGCCAGCCTCCTAGCGGCAGTTAACGAGCAGTACTTC CASLLAAVNEQYF
. TRBJ2-5 TRBD2 TRBV5-6 TGTGCCAGCAGCTTGTTGCTAGCGGCTGGGGAGACCCAGTACTTC CASSLLLAAGETQYF
once TRBJ2-1 . TRBV7-9 TGTGCCAGCAGCTTGTACGGTGGGCCCTTCTACAATGAGCAGTTCTTC CASSLYGGPFYNEQFF
. TRBJ2-3 . TRBV21-1 TGTGCCAGCAGCAAGGGGACTAGCGGTACAGATACGCAGTATTTT CASSKGTSGTDTQYF
. TRBJ1-2 TRBD1 TRBV11-3 TGTGCCAGCAGCCCCTCGCCGGGACAGGGATTTAGTGGCTACACCTTC CASSPSPGQGFSGYTF
. TRBJ2-7 . TRBV7-2 TGTGCCAGCAGCCCTGGCGTAGCACGGTACGAGCAGTACTTC CASSPGVARYEQYF
. TRBJ2-7 TRBD2 TRBV6-5 TGTGCCAGCAGACCCGGGACTAGCGGTGAGCAGTACTTC CASRPGTSGEQYF
. TRBJ1-2 . TRBV19 TGTGCCAGTAGCCATGAACAGGGCCCCTATGGCTACACCTTC CASSHEQGPYGYTF
. TRBJ2-7 . TRBV27 TGTGCCAGCAGTTGGGCGCGGGGCTCCTACGAGCAGTACTTC CASSWARGSYEQYF
. TRBJ1-3 . TRBV6-5 TGTGCCAGCAAGCGATCAGCGGGAAACACCATATATTTT CASKRSAGNTIYF
. TRBJ2-2 TRBD2 TRBV7-9 TGTGCCAGCAGCTCACTAGCGGGAGGAAACACCGGGGAGCTGTTTTTT CASSSLAGGNTGELFF
once TRBJ2-1 TRBD2 TRBV6-2/TRBV6-3 TGTGCCAGCAGTTTACGAGGACTAGCTGTTTCCTACAATGAGCAGTTCTTC CASSLRGLAVSYNEQFF
few TRBJ2-7 TRBD1 TRBV2 TGTGCCAGCTCTTTTGACAGGGCGTCCTACGAGCAGTACTTC CASSFDRASYEQYF
. TRBJ1-5 . TRBV3-1/TRBV3-2 TGTGCCAGCAGCCAATGGGGGGGTGGTCAGCCCCAGCATTTT CASSQWGGGQPQHF
. TRBJ1-6 TRBD1 TRBV18 TGTGCCAGCTCAATGGGGACAGGGGAAAATTCACCCCTCCACTTT CASSMGTGENSPLHF
. TRBJ2-1 TRBD2 TRBV7-2 TGTGCCAGCAGCCCCGGCCCTCAGCGGGGGGGCCTGAGGAATGAGCAGTTCTTC CASSPGPQRGGLRNEQFF
. TRBJ1-6 . TRBV2 TGTGCCAGCAGTGTTTTAGGAGGGCAATGCGACTTT CASSVLGGQCDF
. TRBJ1-4 TRBD1 TRBV4-3 TGCGCCAGCAGCCAAGATCGGGACAGACTGTTTTTT CASSQDRDRLFF
. TRBJ2-5 . TRBV19 TGTGCCAGTAGTATGAGACGGACACAAGAGACCCAGTACTTC CASSMRRTQETQYF
. TRBJ2-5 TRBD2 TRBV7-3 TGTGCCAGCAGCTTGGGACTAGCGGGGCGGGAGACCCAGTACTTC CASSLGLAGRETQYF
. TRBJ1-2 . TRBV29-1 TGCAGCGTTGAAGACGGACTTAGGAGGGGCTACACCTTC CSVEDGLRRGYTF
. TRBJ1-5 TRBD1 TRBV19 TGTGCCAGTAGTATAGCCGCAGGGGGAGGACAGCCCCAGCATTTT CASSIAAGGGQPQHF
. TRBJ2-3 TRBD2 TRBV27 TGTGCCAGCAGTCCACCGGGACTAGCGCCCCGCGGTACAGATACGCAGTATTTT CASSPPGLAPRGTDTQYF
. TRBJ1-5 TRBD1 TRBV5-4 TGTGCCAGCAGCTCTCCGGGACAGGACTCTAGCAATCAGCCCCAGCATTTT CASSSPGQDSSNQPQHF